The text below deals with one TCR beta chain. Cohort 3 donors were reported recovered after two negative PCRs, clearance, or symptom resolution. The data stem from a study of blood T cell repertoires in COVID-19. The protocol was immunoSEQ multiplex PCR, while the TCRdb copy is restricted to in-frame clones and leaves out a portion. This sample has hundreds of thousands of clones, with more than 75% found just once. Trimming took off 5 bases at V and 3 bases at J, with 11 bases between the two ends. The germline V gene has CDR1 MNHEY and CDR2 SVGAGI. This CDR3 has 14 residues. The chain has TRBV6-5 and TRBJ1-3; D not resolved. The sequence derives from a man in his sixties who had recovered from COVID-19. Specimen: PBMCs or T cells enriched from blood (not recorded which). CDR3: CASSTGISGNTIYF. The CDR3 DNA follows: TGTGCCAGCAGTACCGGGATAAGTGGAAACACCATATATTTT.